These T cell receptor beta chains were read from a single sample in a study of blood T cell repertoires in COVID-19. Profiled with immunoSEQ multiplex PCR; TCRdb holds only in-frame clones, not every one. This repertoire shows under 150,000 clones, roughly nine tenths found once; its top ten account for 1.5% to 2%. Sample: peripheral blood. These TCRs come from a human donor with active COVID-19. The donor label of this sample is uncertain. Both conserved end residues are part of each CDR3. D genes are given only for firm matches. Rows may omit the clone size; those that give it use once, few, many or a size class.

j_call v_call clone_size d_call cdr3_aa cdr3_nt
TRBJ1-1 TRBV6-5 NA TRBD1 CASSYGGQGGEAFF TGTGCCAGCAGTTACGGAGGACAGGGAGGCGAGGCTTTCTTT
TRBJ1-6 TRBV7-6 once NA CASSLALNRSSYNSPLHF TGTGCCAGCAGCTTAGCGCTTAACAGAAGCTCCTATAATTCACCCCTCCACTTT
TRBJ1-1 TRBV28 NA TRBD1 CASRELTGDTEAFF TGTGCCAGCCGGGAGCTTACAGGGGACACTGAAGCTTTCTTT
TRBJ2-5 TRBV10-3 NA TRBD1 CATTGTGGQETQYF TGTGCCACCACGGGGACAGGGGGCCAAGAGACCCAGTACTTC
TRBJ1-2 TRBV28 NA NA CASSSPGDPAYGYTF TGTGCCAGCAGTAGCCCAGGCGACCCGGCCTATGGCTACACCTTC
TRBJ1-5 TRBV27 NA NA CASSYGGNSNQPQHF TGTGCCAGCAGTTATGGAGGGAATAGCAATCAGCCCCAGCATTTT
TRBJ2-5 TRBV19 NA TRBD2 CASSIMGLAGGRETQYF TGTGCCAGTAGTATAATGGGACTAGCGGGGGGACGAGAGACCCAGTACTTC
TRBJ2-2 TRBV7-9 NA TRBD1 CASSGRGQGALHTGELFF TGTGCCAGCAGCGGGAGAGGACAGGGGGCTCTTCACACCGGGGAGCTGTTTTTT
TRBJ2-7 TRBV12-3/TRBV12-4 once TRBD1 CASRRTGGEQYF TGTGCCAGCAGGCGGACAGGGGGCGAACAGTACTTC
TRBJ1-6 TRBV6-2/TRBV6-3 NA NA CASSYRAGPYYNSPLHF TGTGCCAGCAGTTACCGAGCAGGGCCGTACTATAATTCACCCCTCCACTTT
TRBJ2-1 TRBV29-1 NA TRBD2 CSVAPRTSGADNEQFF TGCAGCGTTGCCCCAAGGACTAGCGGGGCGGATAATGAGCAGTTCTTC
TRBJ2-2 TRBV20-1 NA NA CSARVVGELFF TGCAGTGCCAGGGTGGTGGGGGAGCTGTTTTTT